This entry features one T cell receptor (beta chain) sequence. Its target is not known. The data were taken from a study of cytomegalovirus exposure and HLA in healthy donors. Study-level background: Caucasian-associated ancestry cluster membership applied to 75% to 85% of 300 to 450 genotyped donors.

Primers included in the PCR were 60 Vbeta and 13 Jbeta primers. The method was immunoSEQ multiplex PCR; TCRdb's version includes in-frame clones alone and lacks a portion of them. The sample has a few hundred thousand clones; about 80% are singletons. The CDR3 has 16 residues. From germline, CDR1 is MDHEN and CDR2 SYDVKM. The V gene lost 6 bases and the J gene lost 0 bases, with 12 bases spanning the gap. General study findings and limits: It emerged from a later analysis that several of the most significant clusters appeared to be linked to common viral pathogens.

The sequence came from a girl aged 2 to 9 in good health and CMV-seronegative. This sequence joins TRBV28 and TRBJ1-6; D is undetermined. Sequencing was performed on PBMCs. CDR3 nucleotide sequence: TGTGCCAGCAGGAGCGCCCGAAGCTCCTATAATTCACCCCTCCACTTT. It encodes CASRSARSSYNSPLHF.